These 10 T cell receptor beta chains originate from one sample sequenced in a study of blood T cell repertoires in COVID-19. Clones were sequenced by immunoSEQ multiplex PCR, and TCRdb holds only the in-frame ones, with some missing. The sample lists roughly 200,000 clones; roughly 86% were seen once. The specimen sequenced was PBMCs or T cells enriched from blood (not recorded which). The receptors were gathered from a woman in her forties in a cohort exposed to, infected with or recovered from COVID-19 (not recorded which).

The CDR3 sequence: CASSPPPGQNEKLFF. CDR3 DNA sequence: TGTGCCAGCTCACCACCCCCTGGACAGAATGAAAAACTGTTTTTT. The chain combines TRBV18 with TRBJ1-4; TRBD1 might be the D (6 bases). The ends were cut back, 0 bases at V and 5 bases at J, with 10 bases in the middle. Germline V gives CDR1 KGHSH, CDR2 LQKENI. CDR3 length: 15 amino acids. Supplemented by reference TRBV18 and TRBJ1-4, the full variable domain reads NAGVMQNPRHLVRRRGQEARLRCSPMKGHSHVYWYRQLPEEGLKFMVYLQKENIIDESGMPKERFSAEFPKEGPSILRIQQVVRGDSAAYFCASSPPPGQNEKLFFGSGTQLSVL.

This clone was seen a handful of times. The V gene is TRBV4-3, the J gene TRBJ2-1; the D is unclear. The CDR3 spans 15 residues. CDR1 is LGHNA, CDR2 YSLEER, per germline. With 0 bases removed from V and 5 bases from J, the gap between germline ends came to 11 bases. In DNA form, the CDR3 reads TGCGCCAGCAGCCAAGATCTTCAGCGACACAATGAGCAGTTCTTC. It is translated as CASSQDLQRHNEQFF.

The chain has TRBV9 and TRBJ2-3; D is possibly TRBD2 (6 bases). The V end was cut by 3 bases, the J end by 0 bases, with 8 bases between. The CDR3 runs to 14 residues. The germline V gene encodes CDR1 SGDLS and CDR2 YYNGEE. CDR3 protein: CASSGSGSTDTQYF. The DNA for the CDR3 is TGTGCCAGCAGCGGTAGCGGAAGCACAGATACGCAGTATTTT.

This clone was counted once. The chain links TRBV19 to TRBJ1-5; D not resolved. This CDR3 is 14 amino acids long. V lost 3 bases and J 1 base, leaving 7 bases between the germline ends. CDR1 and CDR2 (germline): LNHDA, SQIVND (reference sequence). For the CDR3, the DNA is TGTGCCAGTAGTATTAACTTAAGCAATCAGCCCCAGCATTTT. Protein product: CASSINLSNQPQHF.

The chain joins TRBV24-1 to TRBJ2-1; a possible D gene is TRBD2 (6 bases). Germline CDR1 and CDR2: KGHDR and SFDVKD. CDR3 length: 16 amino acids. V shed 1 base and J shed 0 bases, with 9 bases lying between them. This CDR3 reads CATSDFRESSYNEQFF. Written as DNA, the CDR3 is TGTGCCACCAGTGATTTTCGGGAGAGCTCCTACAATGAGCAGTTCTTC.

The chain uses TRBV27 and TRBJ2-3; D not certain. Germline lookup yields CDR1 MNHEY and CDR2 SMNVEV (reference sequence). Trimming left V 4 bases short and J 0 bases short, with 14 bases between. There are 16 residues in the CDR3. CDR3 protein: CASSSHEAYSTDTQYF. The CDR3 DNA reads as TGTGCCAGCAGTTCACACGAGGCATATAGCACAGATACGCAGTATTTT.

This chain connects TRBV5-1 to TRBJ2-7, with TRBD2 as a possible D gene (6 bases). The V gene's germline CDR1 is SGHRS and CDR2 YFSETQ. V was pared by 3 bases and J by 9 bases, with 19 bases between. The CDR3 is 14 amino acids. The DNA for the CDR3 is TGCGCCAGCAGCTACAGGACTCTGAGGGAGGTGCAGTACTTC. Its protein is CASSYRTLREVQYF.

The rearrangement links TRBV27 to TRBJ1-5; 12 nucleotides line up with TRBD1. V shed 6 bases and J 0 bases; nucleotides not matched to a gene: 9. Germline V gives CDR1 MNHEY, CDR2 SMNVEV (reference sequence). The CDR3 is 18 amino acids. CDR3: CASSPGQGAYYSNQPQHF. The CDR3 region has the DNA TGTGCCAGCAGCCCGGGACAGGGGGCGTATTATAGCAATCAGCCCCAGCATTTT.

This clone was detected once. Other DNA sequences within the sample encode an identical CDR3. The V gene is TRBV19, the J gene TRBJ2-7; 9 nucleotides align to TRBD1. Per the germline V gene, CDR1 is LNHDA and CDR2 is SQIVND (reference sequence). V dropped 5 bases and J dropped 2; count of bases not matched to a gene: 4. The CDR3 has 14 amino acids. DNA of the CDR3: TGTGCCAGTAGTCCAGGACAGGGGACCTACGAGCAGTACTTC. The encoded protein is CASSPGQGTYEQYF. The entire variable domain, with the rest obtained from reference TRBV19 and TRBJ2-7, is as follows: DGGITQSPKYLFRKEGQNVTLSCEQNLNHDAMYWYRQDPGQGLRLIYYSQIVNDFQKGDIAEGYSVSREKKESFPLTVTSAQKNPTAFYLCASSPGQGTYEQYFGPGTRLTVT.

This clone occurred once. The V gene is TRBV7-8, the J gene TRBJ1-1; TRBD1 matches at 7 bases. Germline CDR1 SGHVS, CDR2 FQNEAQ. Trimming removed 5 bases from V and 4 bases from J; junction bases left unmatched: 10. The CDR3 runs 15 residues. CDR3 loop: CASSRDSNEGTEAFF. The DNA for the CDR3 is TGTGCCAGCAGCCGGGACAGCAATGAGGGCACTGAAGCTTTCTTT.